The entry that follows covers one TCR beta chain sequence. What it recognizes is unknown. With 5 bases clipped from V and 7 bases from J, the junction kept 4 bases outside the gene matches. The CDR3 runs 13 residues. The germline CDR1 and CDR2 sequences are MNHNY and SVGAGI (reference sequence). The PCR employed 60 Vbeta primers together with 13 Jbeta primers. TCRdb's copy holds only in-frame clones and misses some; the assay was immunoSEQ multiplex PCR. This sample's clone table lists around 65,000 clones. This sample stems from a study of cytomegalovirus exposure and HLA in healthy donors. General observations from the study: As a later analysis revealed, most CMV-associated TCR beta chains appeared HLA-restricted. TCR beta V- and J-gene trimming, according to a later analysis, was linked to a missense DCLRE1C variant. An Asian-associated ancestry cluster reportedly showed fewer N-insertions than the approximately 690-donor mean in a later analysis.

The rearrangement joins TRBV6-6 to TRBJ1-5; 8 nucleotides agree with TRBD1. This TCR derives from a boy aged 5-17 years in good health and CMV-seronegative. Input material: PBMCs. The CDR3 DNA reads as TGTGCCAGCAGTCTAACAGGGGGGCAGCCCCAGCATTTT. Protein: CASSLTGGQPQHF.